This T cell receptor (beta chain) was observed in a study of blood T cell repertoires in COVID-19 (dated by TCRdb to 2018 to 2020). With regard to the full study: Collaborator samples came from the United States, Italy and Spain and covered acute and convalescent phases of COVID-19. The material from the prospective study consisted of cDNA or gDNA derived from T cells, B-cell-depleted T cells, or PBMCs. Deeply sampled blood TCRbeta repertoires from subjects exposed to, actively infected with, or recovered from COVID-19 were included in the dataset. The repertoires were released in a freely available public database intended as a resource for research on the immune response to SARS-CoV-2. The samples were drawn from two sources: the first 160 participants of the ongoing ImmuneRACE study, and 1,200 or so subjects contributed by 6 global collaborators. A de-identified subject ID, COVID-19 status, age in years and sex were almost always included in the sample metadata. HLA class I and class II types, where available, came from metadata supplied by the sample provider rather than from assay-based typing.

The full study reports these points: The amount of clinical and demographic metadata varied by source and participant and was provided uncurated.

TCRbeta CDR3 regions were amplified from genomic DNA by means of the immunoSEQ Assay, a bias-controlled multiplex PCR. The original pipeline was this. The number of nucleated cells in each sample was estimated from the amplification of reference gene primers within the assay. To quantify the absolute abundance of each unique TCRbeta CDR3 rearrangement, sequence reads were collapsed and filtered. For each sample, productive Simpson clonality was calculated as the square root of Simpson's diversity index over productive rearrangements. TCRdb retrieved this table from immuneACCESS and kept in-frame rearrangements only. Not all clones are present; in checked studies, unresolved V genes account for under half, and no reason is known for the remainder. From that table come the V and J calls and clone size; the DNA was used to work out D and trimming. This sample has 100,000 to 110,000 clones in its table, and around four fifths of those were observed once. The ten most abundant clones make up 13% of the sample.

Taken from cysteine to phenylalanine, the CDR3 has 14 residues. The read is trimmed to its CDR3 DNA, 42 bases read in frame from base 1. The junction shows trimming of 1 base on V and 3 bases on J, plus 9 bases between the germline ends. CDR1 and CDR2 were assigned from the germline V gene (reference sequence) as SEHNR and FQNEAQ. With respect to this clone: The target of this receptor is not known. No base quality information exists; no much larger clone differs at one position.

Each collaborating institution followed its own protocols to collect whole blood in K2EDTA tubes. Collaborator samples were shipped for TCRbeta analysis as frozen whole blood, isolated PBMCs, or DNA extracted from either sample type. This sequence originates from a man aged 45 to 65 with active or convalescent COVID-19. What was sequenced was peripheral blood. The chain is encoded by TRBV7-9 joined to TRBJ1-1; a weak D assignment points to TRBD1 (5 bases agree). The CDR3 region: CASSLVGGDTEAFF. Here is the DNA: TGTGCCAGCAGCTTAGTTGGGGGGGACACTGAAGCTTTCTTT.